The clone carrying this T cell receptor (beta chain) was recorded a few times. Germline V gene sequence: CDR1 SQVTM, CDR2 ANQGSEA. The CDR3 is made up of 15 amino acids. The V segment lost 4 bases and the J segment 1 base; nucleotides outside the gene matches: 4. The record originates from a study of CD8+ T cells in alopecia areata. The treatment: oral pan-JAK inhibitor, 5-10 mg twice daily. Extracted from the samples, RNA was reverse transcribed into cDNA to serve as the sequencing template. Produced via immunoSEQ multiplex PCR; TCRdb's table is partial and in-frame only. This sample has some 200,000 clones, with less than 45% found just once.

The origin of this receptor is a human donor with alopecia areata. The sample was CD4+ T cells sorted from blood, taken at approximately week 36, from a patient treated with tofacitinib. The V gene is TRBV29-1, the J gene TRBJ1-3, with 10 bases identical to TRBD1. In DNA, the CDR3 is TGCAGCGTTGTAGGGACAGGGGAATCTGGAAACACCATATATTTT. Encoded protein: CSVVGTGESGNTIYF. Filled out from reference TRBV29-1 and TRBJ1-3, the complete variable domain reads SAVISQKPSRDICQRGTSLTIQCQVDSQVTMMFWYRQQPGQSLTLIATANQGSEATYESGFVIDKFPISRPNLTFSTLTVSNMSPEDSSIYLCSVVGTGESGNTIYFGEGSWLTVV.